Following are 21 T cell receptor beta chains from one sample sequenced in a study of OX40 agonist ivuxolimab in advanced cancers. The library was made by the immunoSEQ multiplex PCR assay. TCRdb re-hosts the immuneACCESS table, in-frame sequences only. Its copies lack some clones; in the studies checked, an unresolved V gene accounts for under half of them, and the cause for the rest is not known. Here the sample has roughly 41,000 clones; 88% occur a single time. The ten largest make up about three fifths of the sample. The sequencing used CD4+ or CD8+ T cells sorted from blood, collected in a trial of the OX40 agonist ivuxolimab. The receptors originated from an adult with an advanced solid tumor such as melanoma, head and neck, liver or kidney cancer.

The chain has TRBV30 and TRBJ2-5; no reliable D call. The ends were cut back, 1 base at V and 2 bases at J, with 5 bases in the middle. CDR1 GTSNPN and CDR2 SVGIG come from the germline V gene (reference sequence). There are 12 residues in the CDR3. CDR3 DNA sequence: TGTGCCTGGAGTGGAACGCAAGAGACCCAGTACTTC. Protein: CAWSGTQETQYF.

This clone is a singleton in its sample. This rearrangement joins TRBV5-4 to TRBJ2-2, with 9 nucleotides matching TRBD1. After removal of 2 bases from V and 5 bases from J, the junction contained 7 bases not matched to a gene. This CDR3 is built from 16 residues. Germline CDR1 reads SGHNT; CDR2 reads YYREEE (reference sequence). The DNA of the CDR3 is TGTGCCAGCAGCTTTTTGGACAGGGGAGGTACCGGGGAGCTGTTTTTT. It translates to CASSFLDRGGTGELFF.

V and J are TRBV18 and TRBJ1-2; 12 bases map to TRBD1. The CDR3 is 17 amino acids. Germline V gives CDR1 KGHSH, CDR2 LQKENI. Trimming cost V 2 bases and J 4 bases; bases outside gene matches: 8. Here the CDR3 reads CASSPVQGQGAIYGYTF. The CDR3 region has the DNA TGTGCCAGCTCACCAGTTCAGGGACAGGGGGCGATCTATGGCTACACCTTC.

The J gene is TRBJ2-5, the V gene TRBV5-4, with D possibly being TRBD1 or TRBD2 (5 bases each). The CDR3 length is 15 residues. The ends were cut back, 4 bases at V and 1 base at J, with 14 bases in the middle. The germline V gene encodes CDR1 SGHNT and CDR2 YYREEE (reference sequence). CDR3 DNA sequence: TGTGCCAGCAGCAGGGACCTAGCCTCCCAAGAGACCCAGTACTTC. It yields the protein CASSRDLASQETQYF.

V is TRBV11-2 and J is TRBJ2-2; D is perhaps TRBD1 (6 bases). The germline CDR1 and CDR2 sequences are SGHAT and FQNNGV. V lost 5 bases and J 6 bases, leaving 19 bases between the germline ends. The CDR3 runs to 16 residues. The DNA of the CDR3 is TGTGCCAGCAGCCATACAGGGTCACTTGGGGCCGGGGAGCTGTTTTTT. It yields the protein CASSHTGSLGAGELFF.

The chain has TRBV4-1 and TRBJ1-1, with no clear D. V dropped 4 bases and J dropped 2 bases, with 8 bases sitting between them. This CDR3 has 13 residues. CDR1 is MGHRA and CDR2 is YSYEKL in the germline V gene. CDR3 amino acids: CASSRRVNTEAFF. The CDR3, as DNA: TGCGCCAGCAGCCGGAGGGTCAACACTGAAGCTTTCTTT.

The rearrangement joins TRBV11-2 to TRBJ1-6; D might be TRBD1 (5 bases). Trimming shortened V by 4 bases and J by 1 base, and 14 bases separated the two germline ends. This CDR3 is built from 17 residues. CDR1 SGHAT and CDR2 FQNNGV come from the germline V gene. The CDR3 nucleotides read TGTGCCAGCAGCTCCGCGCAGGGTGGTTCCTATAATTCACCCCTCCACTTT. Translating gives CASSSAQGGSYNSPLHF. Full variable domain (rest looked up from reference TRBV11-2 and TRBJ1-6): EAGVAQSPRYKIIEKRQSVAFWCNPISGHATLYWYQQILGQGPKLLIQFQNNGVVDDSQLPKDRFSAERLKGVDSTLKIQPAKLEDSAVYLCASSSAQGGSYNSPLHFGNGTRLTVT.

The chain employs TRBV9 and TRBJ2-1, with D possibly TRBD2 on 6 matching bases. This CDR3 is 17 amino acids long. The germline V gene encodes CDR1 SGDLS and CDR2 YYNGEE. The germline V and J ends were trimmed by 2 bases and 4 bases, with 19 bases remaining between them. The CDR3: CASSVGNTEGTYNEQFF. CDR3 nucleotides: TGTGCCAGCAGCGTGGGTAACACGGAGGGTACGTACAATGAGCAGTTCTTC.

DNA for the CDR3: TGTGCCAGCAGCCTACAGGGGGCCTATGGCTACACCTTC. Its protein is CASSLQGAYGYTF. The chain is built from TRBV28 and TRBJ1-2; the match to TRBD1 covers 9 bases. The germline V gene has CDR1 MDHEN and CDR2 SYDVKM. This CDR3 is 13 amino acids long. Trimming took 6 bases from V and 4 from J; bases not matched to a gene: 3.

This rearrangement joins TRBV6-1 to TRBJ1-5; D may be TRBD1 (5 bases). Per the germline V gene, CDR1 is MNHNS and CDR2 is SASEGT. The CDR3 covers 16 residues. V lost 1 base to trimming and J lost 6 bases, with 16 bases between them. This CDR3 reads CASSEDHPGGSQPQHF. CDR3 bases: TGTGCCAGCAGTGAAGATCATCCGGGGGGAAGTCAGCCCCAGCATTTT.

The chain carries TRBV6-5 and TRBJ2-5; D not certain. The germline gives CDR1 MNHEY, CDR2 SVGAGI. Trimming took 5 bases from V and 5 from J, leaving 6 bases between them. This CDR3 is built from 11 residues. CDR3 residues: CASSNWETQYF. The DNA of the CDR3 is TGTGCCAGCAGTAATTGGGAGACCCAGTACTTC.

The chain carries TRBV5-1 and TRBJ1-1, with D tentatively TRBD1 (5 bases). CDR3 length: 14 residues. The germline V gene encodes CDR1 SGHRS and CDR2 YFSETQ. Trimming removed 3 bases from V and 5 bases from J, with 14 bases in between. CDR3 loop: CASSWQGDGTEAFF. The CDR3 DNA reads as TGCGCCAGCAGCTGGCAGGGTGATGGAACTGAAGCTTTCTTT.

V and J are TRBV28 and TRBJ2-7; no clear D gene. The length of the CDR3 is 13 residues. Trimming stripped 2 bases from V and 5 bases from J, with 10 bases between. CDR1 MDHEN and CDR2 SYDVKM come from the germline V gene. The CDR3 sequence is CASSLTAEHEQYF. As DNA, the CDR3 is TGTGCCAGCAGTTTAACGGCAGAACACGAGCAGTACTTC.

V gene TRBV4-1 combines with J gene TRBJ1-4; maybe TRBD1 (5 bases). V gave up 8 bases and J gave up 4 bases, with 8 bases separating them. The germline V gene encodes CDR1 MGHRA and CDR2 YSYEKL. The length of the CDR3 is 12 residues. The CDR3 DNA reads TGCGCCAGCGGGGCATATAATGAAAAACTGTTTTTT. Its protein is CASGAYNEKLFF.

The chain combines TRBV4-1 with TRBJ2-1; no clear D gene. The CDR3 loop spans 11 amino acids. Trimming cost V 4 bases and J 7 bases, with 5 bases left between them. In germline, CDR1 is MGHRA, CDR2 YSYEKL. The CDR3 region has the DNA TGCGCCAGCAGCCTGTGGAATGAGCAGTTCTTC. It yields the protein CASSLWNEQFF.

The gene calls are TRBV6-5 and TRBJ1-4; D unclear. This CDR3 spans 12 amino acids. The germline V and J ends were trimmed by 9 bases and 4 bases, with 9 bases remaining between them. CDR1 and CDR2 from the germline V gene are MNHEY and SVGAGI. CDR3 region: CASSNLNEKLFF. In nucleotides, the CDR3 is TGTGCCAGTTCAAACCTTAATGAAAAACTGTTTTTT.

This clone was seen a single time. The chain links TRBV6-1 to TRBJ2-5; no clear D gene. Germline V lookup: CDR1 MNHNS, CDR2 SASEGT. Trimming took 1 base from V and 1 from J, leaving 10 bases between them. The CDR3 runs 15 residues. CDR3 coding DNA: TGTGCCAGCAGTGAAGGCCCTGGTCGCCAAGAGACCCAGTACTTC. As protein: CASSEGPGRQETQYF.

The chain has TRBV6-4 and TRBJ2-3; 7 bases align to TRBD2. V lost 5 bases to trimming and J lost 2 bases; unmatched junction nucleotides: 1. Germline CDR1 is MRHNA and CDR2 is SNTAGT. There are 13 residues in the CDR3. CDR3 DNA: TGTGCCAGCAGTAAGCGGGACACAGATACGCAGTATTTT. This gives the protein CASSKRDTDTQYF.

The CDR3 reads CASRGSNEKLFF. The CDR3 DNA reads TGTGCCAGCCGAGGCAGTAATGAAAAACTGTTTTTT. V gene TRBV6-5 combines with J gene TRBJ1-4; D gene uncertain. This CDR3 has 12 residues. Trimming took off 8 bases at V and 4 bases at J, with 8 bases between the two ends. From germline, CDR1 is MNHEY and CDR2 SVGAGI.

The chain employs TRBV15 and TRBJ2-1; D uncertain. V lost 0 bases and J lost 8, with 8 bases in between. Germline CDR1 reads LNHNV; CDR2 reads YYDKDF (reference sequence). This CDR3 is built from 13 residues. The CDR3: CATSRDLLDEQFF. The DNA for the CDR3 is TGTGCCACCAGCAGAGACTTGTTGGATGAGCAGTTCTTC.

The chain's CDR3 is CASSLVTSGSNTDTQYF. CDR3 coding DNA: TGTGCCAGCAGCTTAGTGACTAGCGGGAGTAACACAGATACGCAGTATTTT. V is TRBV7-9 and J is TRBJ2-3; 12 nucleotides agree with TRBD2. CDR3 length: 17 residues. Germline assignment: CDR1 SEHNR and CDR2 FQNEAQ (reference sequence). Trimming cost V 1 base and J 2 bases; bases outside gene matches: 4. The full variable domain, with the rest looked up from reference TRBV7-9 and TRBJ2-3, is DTGVSQNPRHKITKRGQNVTFRCDPISEHNRLYWYRQTLGQGPEFLTYFQNEAQLEKSRLLSDRFSAERPKGSFSTLEIQRTEQGDSAMYLCASSLVTSGSNTDTQYFGPGTRLTVL.